A single sample is the source of the 26 T cell receptor beta chains below, sequenced in a study of somatic mutations in cytotoxic T cells in rheumatoid arthritis. The method was immunoSEQ multiplex PCR; TCRdb's version includes in-frame clones alone and lacks a portion of them. Among about 6,400 clones, less than 75% were seen once, and the ten largest hold 35%. The sequencing sample was made of CD8+ T cells sorted from blood. The receptors derive from a woman between 50 and 59 years old in good health.

The CDR3 region has the DNA TGTGCCAGCAGCTTAGTTTACAGGGTTTCTGCGAACACTGAAGCTTTCTTT. This encodes CASSLVYRVSANTEAFF. The rearrangement uses TRBV7-6 and TRBJ1-1; possible D gene TRBD1, 6 bases. CDR1 is SGHVS, CDR2 FNYEAQ, per germline. This CDR3 spans 17 amino acids. The germline V and J ends were trimmed by 1 base and 1 base, with 16 bases remaining between them.

In this sample, this clone turned up once. This chain uses TRBV11-2 with TRBJ2-3; the match to TRBD1 covers 7 bases. Losses at the gene ends were 5 bases for V and 1 base for J; bases not matched to a gene: 6. The CDR3 extends over 15 amino acids. Germline CDR1 reads SGHAT; CDR2 reads FQNNGV. The CDR3 sequence is CASSQNTGGTDTQYF. CDR3 bases: TGTGCCAGCAGCCAAAACACAGGGGGCACAGATACGCAGTATTTT.

The rearrangement joins TRBV6-1 to TRBJ2-7, with D possibly TRBD2 on 6 matching bases. The V gene lost 10 bases and the J gene lost 1 base, with 17 bases spanning the gap. The CDR3 length is 14 residues. CDR1 and CDR2 from the germline V gene are MNHNS and SASEGT. DNA for the CDR3: TGTGCCATTCCGACTGCGGAGGGGTCCTACGAGCAGTACTTC. Its protein product is CAIPTAEGSYEQYF.

CDR3 sequence: CASSLAGTGGETQYF. In nucleotides, the CDR3 is TGTGCCAGCAGCTTAGCGGGGACAGGGGGAGAGACCCAGTACTTC. This rearrangement joins TRBV11-2 to TRBJ2-5, with TRBD1 matching 11 bases. Looked up from germline, CDR1 is SGHAT and CDR2 is FQNNGV. CDR3 length: 15 residues. The junction had 2 bases not matched to a gene; V was cut back by 1 base and J by 4 bases.

V usage is TRBV6-1 and J usage is TRBJ1-5; TRBD1 aligns across 12 bases. V trimming: 3 bases; J trimming: 5 bases; junction bases outside the gene matches: 5. Germline V gives CDR1 MNHNS, CDR2 SASEGT. This CDR3 has 16 residues. As DNA, the CDR3 is TGTGCCAGCAGTGATACCGGGACAGGGGGCGATCAGCCCCAGCATTTT. Protein sequence: CASSDTGTGGDQPQHF.

The gene calls are TRBV7-9 and TRBJ2-5; possibly TRBD1 for D (5 bases). Between the trimmed V and J ends, which lost 7 bases and 1 base, there was a span of 22 bases. Germline V gene sequence: CDR1 SEHNR, CDR2 FQNEAQ (reference sequence). The CDR3 contains 17 residues. The CDR3 DNA reads TGTGCCAGCACCCCCCCCGTGGAACAGGCCCCCCAAGAGACCCAGTACTTC. Its protein product is CASTPPVEQAPQETQYF.

The V gene is TRBV5-1, the J gene TRBJ2-7; 9 bases line up with TRBD1. The V gene's germline CDR1 is SGHRS and CDR2 YFSETQ. This CDR3 contains 13 residues. V shed 4 bases, J shed 8 bases, and the junction held 7 bases outside the gene matches. CDR3 nucleotide sequence: TGCGCCAGCAGCGCGGGACAGGGATTTCAGCAGTACTTC. It encodes CASSAGQGFQQYF.

This clone was counted a few times. The V and J genes are TRBV4-2 and TRBJ2-7; 11 nucleotides agree with TRBD2. The germline V gene has CDR1 LGHNA and CDR2 YNFKEQ. The CDR3 runs to 16 residues. Germline trimming cut 0 bases from V and 5 bases from J; bases unmatched to any gene: 6. The CDR3 DNA sequence: TGTGCCAGCAGCCAAGATTCGGCTAGCGGGGGGAACGAGCAGTACTTC. Translation: CASSQDSASGGNEQYF.

The chain combines TRBV10-3 with TRBJ1-5; perhaps TRBD1 as D (5 bases). Trimming took off 0 bases at V and 7 bases at J, with 16 bases between the two ends. Germline-derived CDR1 and CDR2 are ENHRY and SYGVKD. CDR3 length equals 16 residues. The CDR3 loop is CAISESRQGNSQPQHF. CDR3 DNA sequence: TGTGCCATCAGTGAGTCCAGGCAGGGTAACAGCCAGCCCCAGCATTTT.

The genes are TRBV4-3 and TRBJ1-2; no reliable D call. V lost 0 bases, J lost 2 bases, and 7 bases lay in between. The germline gives CDR1 LGHNA, CDR2 YSLEER. CDR3 length equals 14 residues. CDR3 sequence reads: CASSQDALNYGYTF. The CDR3 DNA sequence: TGCGCCAGCAGCCAAGATGCGTTAAACTATGGCTACACCTTC.

This chain connects TRBV2 to TRBJ1-5; possible D gene TRBD1, 5 bases. CDR3 length equals 15 residues. Trimming pared 6 bases from V and 4 bases from J, leaving 16 bases between. Germline V gene lookup returns CDR1 SNHLY and CDR2 FYNNEI. The CDR3 sequence: CASRWDSTTNQPQHF. Written as DNA, the CDR3 is TGTGCCAGCAGGTGGGACTCTACAACTAATCAGCCCCAGCATTTT.

V and J are TRBV10-3 and TRBJ1-3, with D hard to call. The ends were cut back, 3 bases at V and 0 bases at J, with 15 bases in the middle. This CDR3 is built from 17 residues. The germline CDR1 and CDR2 sequences are ENHRY and SYGVKD. As DNA, the CDR3 is TGTGCCATCAGTGATTACAGCGGAGCCGTCTCTGGAAACACCATATATTTT. It encodes CAISDYSGAVSGNTIYF.

The chain has TRBV7-2 and TRBJ2-5; 9 bases map to TRBD1. With the DNA end fitting TRBJ2-7 better, the J assignment may be wrong. The CDR3 is 15 amino acids. The germline V gene encodes CDR1 SGHTA and CDR2 FQGNSA. The chain's CDR3 is CASSSLPGQGYEQYF. Here the CDR3 DNA reads TGTGCCAGCAGCTCTCTTCCGGGACAGGGTTACGAGCAGTACTTC.

The chain combines TRBV5-1 with TRBJ2-1; 7 nucleotides match TRBD1. The length of the CDR3 is 15 residues. Germline V gene sequence: CDR1 SGHRS, CDR2 YFSETQ. V dropped 1 base and J dropped 3; count of bases not matched to a gene: 4. CDR3: CASSLITGDYNEQFF. CDR3 coding DNA: TGCGCCAGCAGCTTGATTACAGGGGACTACAATGAGCAGTTCTTC.

The gene calls are TRBV6-6 and TRBJ2-7; tentatively, D is TRBD1 (5 bases). V gave up 5 bases and J gave up 2 bases, with 16 bases separating them. The CDR3 is 15 residues long. Germline V gene lookup returns CDR1 MNHNY and CDR2 SVGAGI (reference sequence). The CDR3 protein is CASSGVGRAPYEQYF. The CDR3 DNA reads TGTGCCAGCAGTGGAGTGGGCAGGGCCCCCTACGAGCAGTACTTC.

The rearrangement links TRBV4-1 to TRBJ2-2, with 8 bases identical to TRBD1. Germline CDR1 MGHRA, CDR2 YSYEKL. With 4 bases clipped from V and 7 bases from J, the junction kept 5 bases outside the gene matches. The CDR3 loop spans 14 amino acids. The CDR3 sequence: CASSPRGPNGELFF. In DNA, the CDR3 is TGCGCCAGCAGCCCCAGGGGGCCTAACGGGGAGCTGTTTTTT.

This chain uses TRBV5-1 with TRBJ1-6, with D tentatively TRBD1 (6 bases). The CDR3 covers 15 residues. The germline V and J ends were trimmed by 0 bases and 9 bases, with 13 bases remaining between them. The germline CDR1 and CDR2 sequences are SGHRS and YFSETQ. The CDR3 sequence: CASSLAPDSSSPLHF. As DNA, the CDR3 is TGCGCCAGCAGCTTGGCCCCGGACAGTAGTTCACCCCTCCACTTT.

The chain recombines TRBV6-5 with TRBJ2-1; 7 bases agree with TRBD1. The CDR3 length is 13 residues. J lost 9 bases, V lost 6 bases, and 8 bases had no gene match. The germline CDR1 and CDR2 sequences are MNHEY and SVGAGI. In DNA, the CDR3 is TGTGCCAGCAGAGGTAGCAGGGGGTGTGAGCAGTTCTTC. Translated, it gives CASRGSRGCEQFF.

V usage is TRBV2 and J usage is TRBJ1-2, with TRBD1 matching over 7 bases. The germline gives CDR1 SNHLY, CDR2 FYNNEI. V was clipped by 6 bases and J by 4 bases; unmatched bases: 11. CDR3 size: 15 residues. The CDR3 protein is CASRTPGQSSYGYTF. In nucleotides, the CDR3 is TGTGCCAGCAGAACACCGGGACAGAGTTCCTATGGCTACACCTTC.

This clone came up a few times. Compared with germline, one end of the junction differs, possibly owing to a read error. The rearrangement joins TRBV9 to TRBJ2-3; D remains ambiguous. The V gene's germline CDR1 is SGDLS and CDR2 YYNGEE. The CDR3 sequence is 12 residues long. CDR3 sequence reads: CASRPYTDTQYF. The CDR3 DNA reads as TGTGCCAGCCGCCCGTACACAGATACGCAGTATTTC.

This chain joins TRBV7-9 and TRBJ1-2, with 8 nucleotides matching TRBD1. Germline V gene data show CDR1 as SEHNR and CDR2 as FQNEAQ (reference sequence). Germline trimming cut 5 bases from V and 3 bases from J; bases unmatched to any gene: 11. The CDR3 is 16 amino acids. The CDR3 region is CASSPYPQGADYGYTF. CDR3 DNA sequence: TGTGCCAGCAGCCCATACCCGCAGGGGGCCGACTATGGCTACACCTTC.

The chain combines TRBV4-1 with TRBJ2-7; 9 positions match TRBD2. Germline V gene sequence: CDR1 MGHRA, CDR2 YSYEKL. V shed 3 bases, J shed 9 bases, and the junction held 12 bases outside the gene matches. The CDR3 length is 15 residues. In nucleotides, the CDR3 is TGCGCCAGCAGCCACGAGCGGGGGGCCCTGGGCGGGCAGTACTTC. Its protein is CASSHERGALGGQYF.

V gene TRBV27 combines with J gene TRBJ1-2; D gene ambiguous. The CDR3 totals 15 residues. CDR1 is MNHEY, CDR2 SMNVEV, per germline (reference sequence). Trimming removed 6 bases at V and 0 bases at J, with 14 bases between. Here the CDR3 reads CASRGMGSANYGYTF. The CDR3 bases are TGTGCCAGCAGGGGGATGGGGAGCGCTAACTATGGCTACACCTTC.

This clone is labeled as medium-sized. This chain links TRBV28 with TRBJ2-7; 9 nucleotides agree with TRBD2. V was clipped by 10 bases and J by 2 bases; unmatched bases: 9. CDR3 length: 14 residues. Germline-derived CDR1 and CDR2 are MDHEN and SYDVKM. CDR3 amino acids: CATAPIAGAYEQYF. CDR3 coding DNA: TGTGCCACCGCTCCCATAGCGGGGGCCTACGAGCAGTACTTC.

The CDR3 bases are TGCGCCAGCAGCTTAACAGGGATTGCGGGAAACACCATATATTTT. It is translated as CASSLTGIAGNTIYF. The rearrangement uses TRBV5-1 and TRBJ1-3; perhaps TRBD1 as D (6 bases). The CDR3 covers 15 residues. Germline V gene lookup returns CDR1 SGHRS and CDR2 YFSETQ. Trimming pared 2 bases from V and 4 bases from J, leaving 13 bases between.

The gene calls are TRBV6-1 and TRBJ2-2; 8 bases fit TRBD1. CDR1 is MNHNS, CDR2 SASEGT, per germline. V gave up 0 bases and J gave up 6 bases; unmatched junction bases: 6. This CDR3 has 16 residues. The CDR3 DNA sequence: TGTGCCAGCAGTGAAGCGATGGCCAGGGGGCCCGGGGAGCTGTTTTTT. Amino acids: CASSEAMARGPGELFF.